The 23 T cell receptor beta chains presented below share a single source sample, sequenced in a study of T-cell reconstitution after alpha-beta-depleted transplantation in children. TCRbeta library construction was performed incorporating unique molecular identifiers. TCRdb redid the calling of the PCR reads with MiXCR, one entry per CDR3 protein. The table shows 750,000 to 950,000 distinct CDR3 sequences, with 15% to 20% occurring only once. Sequencing was performed on PBMCs, mostly from graft donor cells, taken 360 days after TCRalphabeta/CD19-depleted stem cell transplant. Receptors were obtained from a male patient between 5 and 17 years old who had a stem cell transplant for acute lymphoblastic leukemia, so the T cells may come from the graft donor.

The chain recombines TRBV5-5 with TRBJ2-5; D might be TRBD1 or TRBD2, each matching 5 bases. The V end lost 0 bases, the J end lost 4 bases, and 13 bases lay between the germline ends. Germline V gives CDR1 SGHKS, CDR2 YYEKEE (reference sequence). This CDR3 region has 15 residues. The CDR3 DNA follows: TGTGCCAGCAGCTTGGGCTGGTATGGGGGAGAGACCCAGTACTTC. Amino acid sequence: CASSLGWYGGETQYF.

V usage is TRBV7-3 and J usage is TRBJ1-5; D gene ambiguous. The CDR3 is made up of 14 amino acids. The V gene's germline CDR1 is SGHTA and CDR2 FQGTGA. With 9 bases removed from V and 6 bases from J, the gap between germline ends came to 18 bases. The CDR3 nucleotides read TGTGCCAGGGGTTTCGAGGAAATCGGTCAGCCCCAGCATTTT. This sequence encodes CARGFEEIGQPQHF.

The rearrangement links TRBV30 to TRBJ2-1; 7 bases line up with TRBD2. V shed 4 bases and J 10 bases; nucleotides not matched to a gene: 13. The CDR3 runs to 14 residues. Germline V CDR1 and CDR2: GTSNPN, SVGIG (reference sequence). The CDR3 nucleotides read TGTGCCTGGACCCACCTGGGGGGGGGGACGGAGCAGTTCTTC. As protein: CAWTHLGGGTEQFF.

The sample holds a few counts of this clonotype. The V gene is TRBV18, the J gene TRBJ1-1, with TRBD1 identical over 7 bases. Germline V lookup: CDR1 KGHSH, CDR2 LQKENI. J was trimmed by 6 bases and V by 6 bases; bases with no gene match: 10. CDR3 length: 14 residues. The CDR3 DNA reads as TGTGCCAGCTCTCCCAAAAACAGGGGCTCTGAAGCTTTCTTT. This codes for CASSPKNRGSEAFF.

This clonotype was observed a handful of times. The V gene is TRBV2, the J gene TRBJ2-2, with D uncertain. Germline CDR1 is SNHLY and CDR2 is FYNNEI. The CDR3 covers 14 residues. V lost 4 bases and J 0 bases, leaving 6 bases between the germline ends. CDR3 sequence reads: CASSADPNTGELFF. CDR3 DNA: TGTGCCAGCAGTGCGGACCCGAACACCGGGGAGCTGTTTTTT.

CDR3 in amino acids: CASSLTSGLWETQYF. The CDR3 DNA reads TGCGCCAGCAGCTTGACTTCCGGACTATGGGAGACCCAGTACTTC. The genes are TRBV5-1 and TRBJ2-5, with D possibly being TRBD2 (6 bases). The germline V gene encodes CDR1 SGHRS and CDR2 YFSETQ. V gave up 1 base and J gave up 5 bases, with 15 bases separating them. The CDR3 length is 15 residues.

This clonotype was observed a few times. CDR3 sequence: CASTQQGYEQYF. Here the CDR3 DNA reads TGTGCCAGCACGCAACAGGGCTACGAGCAGTACTTC. The chain links TRBV28 to TRBJ2-7, with D possibly being TRBD1 (6 bases). From germline, CDR1 is MDHEN and CDR2 SYDVKM. The CDR3 loop spans 12 amino acids. The V end was cut by 7 bases, the J end by 3 bases, with 10 bases between.

This clonotype was counted only a few times. The rearrangement links TRBV12-3 or TRBV12-4 to TRBJ2-4, with no clear D. Trimming shortened V by 6 bases and J by 0 bases, and 9 bases separated the two germline ends. The CDR3 is made up of 14 amino acids. The CDR3 bases are TGTGCCAGCAGGAGACAACTAGCCAAAAACATTCAGTACTTC. Translated, it gives CASRRQLAKNIQYF.

The chain uses TRBV29-1 and TRBJ2-5; D possibly corresponds to TRBD1 (6 bases). Between the trimmed V and J ends, which lost 4 bases and 2 bases, there was a span of 11 bases. The germline V gene has CDR1 SQVTM and CDR2 ANQGSEA. CDR3 length: 13 residues. CDR3 loop: CSVAGVRQETQYF. The DNA of the CDR3 is TGCAGCGTTGCAGGGGTTAGGCAAGAGACCCAGTACTTC.

This clonotype was observed at least ten times. The chain carries TRBV7-8 and TRBJ1-2; unclear D gene. The CDR3 spans 13 residues. Germline V gives CDR1 SGHVS, CDR2 FQNEAQ. Trimming removed 5 bases from V and 0 bases from J, with 7 bases in between. CDR3 sequence (DNA): TGTGCCAGCAGCGCTTATCCTAACTATGGCTACACCTTC. Translation: CASSAYPNYGYTF.

This clonotype was observed a handful of times. Germline is not matched at one junction end, which may reflect a read error. The genes are TRBV20-1 and TRBJ2-7, with D possibly being TRBD1 or TRBD2 (5 bases each). Per the germline V gene, CDR1 is DFQATT and CDR2 is SNEGSKA (reference sequence). This CDR3 is 15 amino acids long. CDR3 region: CCARDPTLSSYEQYF. The CDR3 DNA sequence: TGCTGTGCTAGGGACCCGACATTGAGCTCCTACGAGCAGTACTTC.

At least ten counts were recorded for this clonotype. The DNA of the CDR3 is TGTGCCAGCAGCTTTGATCCGGGACTAAAAGAGACCCAGTACTTC. As protein: CASSFDPGLKETQYF. The rearrangement uses TRBV7-2 and TRBJ2-5, with 7 nucleotides matching TRBD2. The length of the CDR3 is 15 residues. After removal of 3 bases from V and 3 bases from J, the junction contained 7 bases not matched to a gene. Germline-derived CDR1 and CDR2 are SGHTA and FQGNSA. The full variable domain, in which reference TRBV7-2 and TRBJ2-5 provide the parts outside the CDR3, is GAGVSQSPSNKVTEKGKDVELRCDPISGHTALYWYRQSLGQGLEFLIYFQGNSAPDKSGLPSDRFSAERTGGSVSTLTIQRTQQEDSAVYLCASSFDPGLKETQYFGPGTRLLVL.

The genes are TRBV20-1 and TRBJ1-1; D may be TRBD1 (5 bases). This CDR3 comprises 14 residues. The V gene's germline CDR1 is DFQATT and CDR2 SNEGSKA (reference sequence). The CDR3 spells CSLSGSGGDTEAFF. CDR3 coding DNA: TGCAGCCTCTCAGGGTCCGGTGGCGACACTGAAGCTTTCTTT.

This sequence joins TRBV6-5 and TRBJ2-7; 7 bases agree with TRBD1. The length of the CDR3 is 17 residues. The germline V gene encodes CDR1 MNHEY and CDR2 SVGAGI. The J segment lost 0 bases and the V segment lost 4 bases, leaving 12 bases of the junction unmatched. CDR3 residues: CASSSKDRYISSYEQYF. The DNA for the CDR3 is TGTGCCAGCAGTTCCAAGGACAGGTACATAAGCTCCTACGAGCAGTACTTC.

The chain carries TRBV15 and TRBJ2-3; D possibly matches TRBD1 or TRBD2 (5 bases each). CDR1 and CDR2 (germline): LNHNV, YYDKDF (reference sequence). The V end was cut by 0 bases, the J end by 2 bases, with 24 bases between. The CDR3 extends over 20 amino acids. CDR3 DNA sequence: TGTGCCACCAGCAGAGATAGGATTGCAGGGAAACTCGGGGCCACAGATACGCAGTATTTT. As protein: CATSRDRIAGKLGATDTQYF.

This clonotype has just a few counts. The V gene is TRBV20-1, the J gene TRBJ2-1, with 12 positions matching TRBD1. CDR1 DFQATT and CDR2 SNEGSKA come from the germline V gene (reference sequence). The V and J ends lost 3 bases and 5 bases, in that order; junction bases with no gene match: 11. The CDR3 is made up of 17 amino acids. The CDR3 DNA sequence: TGCAGTGCTAGTCGGGGGACAGGGGGCTTTATGGACAATGAGCAGTTCTTC. Its translation is CSASRGTGGFMDNEQFF.

The chain combines TRBV5-1 with TRBJ2-7; D may be TRBD2 (5 bases). The germline CDR1 and CDR2 sequences are SGHRS and YFSETQ. Trimming removed 7 bases from V and 2 bases from J, with 16 bases in between. This CDR3 spans 14 amino acids. The CDR3 protein is CASYHGGRAYEQYF. CDR3 in DNA: TGCGCCAGCTATCACGGCGGGCGAGCCTACGAGCAGTACTTC.

This sequence joins TRBV25-1 and TRBJ2-1, with D perhaps assigned TRBD1 or TRBD2 (7 bases each). Germline loops: CDR1 MGHDK, CDR2 SYGVNS. The V gene lost 3 bases and the J gene lost 4 bases, with 16 bases spanning the gap. This CDR3 has 16 amino acids. This chain's CDR3 is CASSESGGGTYNEQFF. CDR3 bases: TGTGCCAGCAGTGAGTCAGGGGGGGGGACTTACAATGAGCAGTTCTTC.

Many counts were recorded for this clonotype. V and J are TRBV24-1 and TRBJ2-2; 7 bases line up with TRBD1. The CDR3 covers 13 residues. Germline loops: CDR1 KGHDR, CDR2 SFDVKD. Trimming cost V 2 bases and J 7 bases; bases outside gene matches: 0. The CDR3 here is CATSDSGGGELFF. CDR3 bases: TGTGCCACCAGTGATTCAGGGGGCGGGGAGCTGTTTTTT.

This clonotype was seen a handful of times. This chain uses TRBV11-2 with TRBJ2-1, with 11 bases fitting TRBD2. The CDR3 extends over 15 amino acids. CDR1 is SGHAT and CDR2 is FQNNGV in the germline V gene. V lost 5 bases and J lost 2; bases outside the gene matches: 2. CDR3 loop: CASSGTSGPYNEQFF. The DNA of the CDR3 is TGTGCCAGCAGCGGGACTAGCGGCCCCTACAATGAGCAGTTCTTC.

This clonotype was seen only a few times. The chain is built from TRBV7-7 and TRBJ2-7; TRBD2 aligns across 11 bases. The germline V gene encodes CDR1 SSHAT and CDR2 FNYEAQ (reference sequence). This CDR3 spans 16 amino acids. After removal of 5 bases from V and 0 bases from J, the junction contained 6 bases not matched to a gene. CDR3 sequence reads: CASSPRSGRVSYEQYF. The DNA for the CDR3 is TGTGCCAGCAGCCCCCGTAGCGGGAGGGTCTCCTACGAGCAGTACTTC.

This sequence joins TRBV20-1 and TRBJ1-6, with 7 bases that match TRBD1. The CDR3 is made up of 13 amino acids. CDR1 DFQATT and CDR2 SNEGSKA come from the germline V gene (reference sequence). Unmatched junction bases numbered 4, after V lost 6 bases and J lost 5 bases. The CDR3 nucleotides are TGCAGTGCCCGGGGACAGCATAATTCACCCCTCCACTTT. This codes for CSARGQHNSPLHF.

This clonotype was recorded a few times. The chain combines TRBV3-1 with TRBJ2-1, with TRBD1 matching over 9 bases. V shed 5 bases, J shed 4 bases, and the junction held 15 bases outside the gene matches. The CDR3 spans 18 residues. Germline V CDR1 and CDR2: LGHDT, YNNKEL (reference sequence). CDR3 coding DNA: TGTGCCAGCAGCGGCCCTCTCTCCCGGGACAGGGCATACAATGAGCAGTTCTTC. Protein sequence: CASSGPLSRDRAYNEQFF.